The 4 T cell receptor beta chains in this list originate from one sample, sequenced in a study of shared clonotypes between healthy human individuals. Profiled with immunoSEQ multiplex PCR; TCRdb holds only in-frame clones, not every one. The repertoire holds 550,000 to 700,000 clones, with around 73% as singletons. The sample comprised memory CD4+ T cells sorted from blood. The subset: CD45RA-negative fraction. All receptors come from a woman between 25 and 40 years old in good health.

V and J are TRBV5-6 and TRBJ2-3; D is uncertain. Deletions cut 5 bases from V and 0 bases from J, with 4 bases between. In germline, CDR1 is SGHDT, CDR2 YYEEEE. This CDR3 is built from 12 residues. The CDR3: CASSGSTDTQYF. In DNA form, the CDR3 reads TGTGCCAGCAGTGGTAGCACAGATACGCAGTATTTT.

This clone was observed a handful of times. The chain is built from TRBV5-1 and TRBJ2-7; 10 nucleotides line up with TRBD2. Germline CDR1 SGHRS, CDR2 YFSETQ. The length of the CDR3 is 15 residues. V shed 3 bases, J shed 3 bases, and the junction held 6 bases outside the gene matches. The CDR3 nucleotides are TGCGCCAGCAGCTCCGGACTAGCGGAACTCTACGAGCAGTACTTC. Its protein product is CASSSGLAELYEQYF.

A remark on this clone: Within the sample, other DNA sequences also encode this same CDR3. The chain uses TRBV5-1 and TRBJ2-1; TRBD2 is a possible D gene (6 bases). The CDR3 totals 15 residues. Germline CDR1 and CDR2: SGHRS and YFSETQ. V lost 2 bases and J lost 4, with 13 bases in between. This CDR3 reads CASSFSSGGYNEQFF. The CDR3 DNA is TGCGCCAGCAGCTTTAGTAGCGGAGGGTACAATGAGCAGTTCTTC.

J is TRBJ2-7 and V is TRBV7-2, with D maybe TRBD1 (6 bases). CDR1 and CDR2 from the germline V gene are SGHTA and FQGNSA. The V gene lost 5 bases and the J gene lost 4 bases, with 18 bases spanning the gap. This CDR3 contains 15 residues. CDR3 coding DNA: TGTGCCAGCAGCAAACCCGGGACACCACCTTACGAGCAGTACTTC. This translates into CASSKPGTPPYEQYF.